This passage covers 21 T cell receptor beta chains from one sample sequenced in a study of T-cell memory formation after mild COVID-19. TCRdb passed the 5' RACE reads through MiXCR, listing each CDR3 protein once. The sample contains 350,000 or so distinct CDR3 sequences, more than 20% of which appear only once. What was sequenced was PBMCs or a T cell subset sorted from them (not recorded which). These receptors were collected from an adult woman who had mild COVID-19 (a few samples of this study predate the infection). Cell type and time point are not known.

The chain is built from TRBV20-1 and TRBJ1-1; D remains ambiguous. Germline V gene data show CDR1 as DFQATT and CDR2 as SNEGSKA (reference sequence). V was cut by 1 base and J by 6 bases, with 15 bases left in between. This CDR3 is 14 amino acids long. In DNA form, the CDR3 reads TGCAGTGCTAGAGCTGGTTACATTAGGGCTGAAGCTTTCTTT. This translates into CSARAGYIRAEAFF.

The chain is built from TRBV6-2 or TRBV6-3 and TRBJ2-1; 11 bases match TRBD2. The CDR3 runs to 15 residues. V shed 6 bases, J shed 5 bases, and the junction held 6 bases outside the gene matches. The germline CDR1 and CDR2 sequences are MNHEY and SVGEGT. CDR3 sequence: CASSPSGRSNNEQFF. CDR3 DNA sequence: TGTGCCAGCAGCCCTAGCGGGAGGTCGAACAATGAGCAGTTCTTC.

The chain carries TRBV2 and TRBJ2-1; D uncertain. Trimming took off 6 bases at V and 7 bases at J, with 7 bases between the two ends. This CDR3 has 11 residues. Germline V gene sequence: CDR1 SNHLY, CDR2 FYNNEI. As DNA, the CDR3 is TGTGCCAGCAGCCTATGGAATGAGCAGTTCTTC. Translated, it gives CASSLWNEQFF.

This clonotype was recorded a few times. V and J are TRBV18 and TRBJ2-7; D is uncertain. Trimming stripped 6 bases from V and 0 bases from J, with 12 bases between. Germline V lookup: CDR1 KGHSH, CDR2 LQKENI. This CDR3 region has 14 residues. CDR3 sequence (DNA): TGTGCCAGCTCTCCAACCTCCCTCTCCTACGAGCAGTACTTC. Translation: CASSPTSLSYEQYF.

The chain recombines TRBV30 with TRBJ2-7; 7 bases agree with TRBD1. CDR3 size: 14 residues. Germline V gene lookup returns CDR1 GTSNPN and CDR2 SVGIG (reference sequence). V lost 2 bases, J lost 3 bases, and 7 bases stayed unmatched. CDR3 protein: CAWSLGQTHYEQYF. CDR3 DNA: TGTGCCTGGAGTTTGGGACAGACACACTACGAGCAGTACTTC. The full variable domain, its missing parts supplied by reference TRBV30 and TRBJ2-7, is SQTIHQWPATLVQPVGSPLSLECTVEGTSNPNLYWYRQAAGRGLQLLFYSVGIGQISSEVPQNLSASRPQDRQFILSSKKLLLSDSGFYLCAWSLGQTHYEQYFGPGTRLTVT.

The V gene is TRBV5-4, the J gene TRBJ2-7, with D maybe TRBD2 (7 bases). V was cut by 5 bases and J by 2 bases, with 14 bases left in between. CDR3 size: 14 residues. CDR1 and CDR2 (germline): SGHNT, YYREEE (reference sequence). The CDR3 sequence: CASSWTAGTYEQYF. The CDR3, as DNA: TGTGCCAGCAGTTGGACAGCGGGAACCTACGAGCAGTACTTC.

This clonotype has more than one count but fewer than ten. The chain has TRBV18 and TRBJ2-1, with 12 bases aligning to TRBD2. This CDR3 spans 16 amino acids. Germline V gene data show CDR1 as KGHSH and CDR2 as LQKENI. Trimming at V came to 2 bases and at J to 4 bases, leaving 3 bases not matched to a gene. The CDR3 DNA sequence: TGTGCCAGCTCACCATCGACTAGCGGGGGATACAATGAGCAGTTCTTC. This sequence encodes CASSPSTSGGYNEQFF.

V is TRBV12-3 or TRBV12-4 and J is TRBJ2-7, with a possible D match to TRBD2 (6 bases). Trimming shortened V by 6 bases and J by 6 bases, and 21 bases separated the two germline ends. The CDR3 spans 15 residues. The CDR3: CASSPGTVSWGEQYF. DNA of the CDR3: TGTGCCAGCAGCCCTGGGACTGTCTCGTGGGGCGAGCAGTACTTC.

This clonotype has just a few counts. In DNA form, the CDR3 reads TGCGCCAGCAGCCACCAGCACGACAGGAGCACCGGGGAGCTGTTTTTT. Its protein product is CASSHQHDRSTGELFF. The gene calls are TRBV4-3 and TRBJ2-2, with a tentative D call TRBD1 (6 bases). Germline V lookup: CDR1 LGHNA, CDR2 YSLEER. V dropped 3 bases and J dropped 4 bases, with 15 bases sitting between them. The CDR3 length is 16 residues.

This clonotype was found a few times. The CDR3 region has the DNA TGTGCCAGCAGTTACTCCCGGAGCGGGAGCTCCTACGAGCAGTACTTC. It is translated as CASSYSRSGSSYEQYF. This chain connects TRBV6-5 to TRBJ2-7; 8 positions match TRBD2. The trim removed 0 bases at V and 0 bases at J, leaving 4 bases unmatched. The germline CDR1 and CDR2 sequences are MNHEY and SVGAGI. The CDR3 sequence is 16 residues long.

The CDR3 loop reads CASSRRQGPSYEQYF. The CDR3 DNA reads as TGTGCCAGCAGTAGAAGACAGGGGCCATCCTACGAGCAGTACTTC. The chain has TRBV6-2 or TRBV6-3 and TRBJ2-7; 8 positions agree with TRBD1. The CDR3 totals 15 residues. Germline trimming cut 5 bases from V and 1 base from J; bases unmatched to any gene: 7. Germline CDR1 MNHEY, CDR2 SVGEGT.

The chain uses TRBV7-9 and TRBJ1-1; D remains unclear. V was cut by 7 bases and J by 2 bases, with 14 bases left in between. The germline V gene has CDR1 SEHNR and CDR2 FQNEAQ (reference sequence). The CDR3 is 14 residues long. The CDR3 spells CASTPSGGNTEAFF. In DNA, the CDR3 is TGTGCCAGCACTCCCTCTGGTGGAAACACTGAAGCTTTCTTT.

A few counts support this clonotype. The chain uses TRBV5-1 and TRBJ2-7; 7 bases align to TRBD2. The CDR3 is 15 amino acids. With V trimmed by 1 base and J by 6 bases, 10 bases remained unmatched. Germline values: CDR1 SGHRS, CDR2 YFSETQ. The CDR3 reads CASSLTGAGDLEQYF. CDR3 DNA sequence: TGCGCCAGCAGCTTGACCGGGGCGGGGGACCTCGAGCAGTACTTC.

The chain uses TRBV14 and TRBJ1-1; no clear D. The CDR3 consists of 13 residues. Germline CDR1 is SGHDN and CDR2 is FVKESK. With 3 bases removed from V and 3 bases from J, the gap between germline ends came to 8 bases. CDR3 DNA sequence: TGTGCCAGCAGCCATGACCGGGACACTGAAGCTTTCTTT. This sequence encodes CASSHDRDTEAFF.

The CDR3 DNA is TGTGCCAGCGGGGGACTAGCGGGGAGCTCCTACAATGAGCAGTTCTTC. Translating it yields CASGGLAGSSYNEQFF. The chain uses TRBV9 and TRBJ2-1; 13 bases are shared with TRBD2. The germline gives CDR1 SGDLS, CDR2 YYNGEE. Germline trimming cut 7 bases from V and 0 bases from J; bases unmatched to any gene: 4. CDR3 length: 16 residues.

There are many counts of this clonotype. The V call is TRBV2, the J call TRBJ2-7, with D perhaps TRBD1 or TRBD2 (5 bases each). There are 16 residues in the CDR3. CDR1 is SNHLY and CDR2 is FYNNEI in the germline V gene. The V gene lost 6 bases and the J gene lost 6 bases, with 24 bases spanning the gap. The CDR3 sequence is CASSNVNSAARGEQYF. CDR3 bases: TGTGCCAGCAGCAACGTCAACAGCGCCGCGAGGGGCGAGCAGTACTTC.

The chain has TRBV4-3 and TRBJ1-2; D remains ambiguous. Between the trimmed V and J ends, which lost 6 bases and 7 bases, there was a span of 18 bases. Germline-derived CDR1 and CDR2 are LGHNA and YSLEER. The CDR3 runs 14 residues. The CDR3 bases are TGCGCCAGCAGTCGCGACTCCCTAACTTCTGGCTACACCTTC. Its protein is CASSRDSLTSGYTF.

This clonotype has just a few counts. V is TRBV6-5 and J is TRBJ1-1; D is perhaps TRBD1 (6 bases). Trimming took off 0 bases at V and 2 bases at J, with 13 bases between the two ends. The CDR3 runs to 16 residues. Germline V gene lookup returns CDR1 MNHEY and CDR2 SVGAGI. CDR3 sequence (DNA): TGTGCCAGCAGTTACTCCTACGGGACATTAAACACTGAAGCTTTCTTT. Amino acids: CASSYSYGTLNTEAFF.

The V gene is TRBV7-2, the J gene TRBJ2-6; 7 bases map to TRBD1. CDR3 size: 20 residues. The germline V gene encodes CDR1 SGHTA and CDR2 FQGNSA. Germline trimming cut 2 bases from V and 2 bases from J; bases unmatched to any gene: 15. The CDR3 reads CASSLRGPVVTGTGANVLTF. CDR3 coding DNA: TGTGCCAGCAGCTTAAGGGGCCCAGTGGTGACAGGGACTGGGGCCAACGTCCTGACTTTC.

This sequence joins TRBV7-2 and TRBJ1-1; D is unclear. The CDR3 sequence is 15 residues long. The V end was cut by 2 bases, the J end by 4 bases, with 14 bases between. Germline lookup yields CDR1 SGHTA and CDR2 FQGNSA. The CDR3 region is CASSLRADPSTEAFF. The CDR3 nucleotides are TGTGCCAGCAGCTTAAGGGCAGACCCGAGCACTGAAGCTTTCTTT. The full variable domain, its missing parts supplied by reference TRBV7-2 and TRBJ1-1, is GAGVSQSPSNKVTEKGKDVELRCDPISGHTALYWYRQSLGQGLEFLIYFQGNSAPDKSGLPSDRFSAERTGGSVSTLTIQRTQQEDSAVYLCASSLRADPSTEAFFGQGTRLTVV.

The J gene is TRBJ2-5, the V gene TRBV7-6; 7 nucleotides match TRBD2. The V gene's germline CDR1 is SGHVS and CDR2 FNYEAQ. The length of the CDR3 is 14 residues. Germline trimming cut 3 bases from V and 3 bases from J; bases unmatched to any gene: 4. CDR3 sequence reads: CASSFAGEKETQYF. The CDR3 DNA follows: TGTGCCAGCAGCTTTGCGGGGGAAAAAGAGACCCAGTACTTC.